Following are 21 T cell receptor beta chains from one sample sequenced in a study of cytomegalovirus exposure and HLA in healthy donors. The PCR ran on 60 Vbeta and 13 Jbeta primers. Clones were read by immunoSEQ multiplex PCR, and TCRdb kept only the in-frame ones, dropping some. The sample records around 150,000 clones, approximately 82% being singletons. Input material: PBMCs. The receptors were gathered from a man over 45 in good health and CMV-seropositive.

V and J are TRBV18 and TRBJ1-2; D not certain. V shed 2 bases and J shed 1 base, with 5 bases lying between them. The germline gives CDR1 KGHSH, CDR2 LQKENI. This CDR3 spans 13 amino acids. The CDR3: CASSPTVNYGYTF. CDR3 DNA sequence: TGTGCCAGCTCACCAACAGTTAACTATGGCTACACCTTC.

The chain links TRBV9 to TRBJ2-6; tentative D call: TRBD1 (5 bases). V gave up 7 bases and J gave up 0 bases, with 11 bases separating them. Germline V gives CDR1 SGDLS, CDR2 YYNGEE. The CDR3 extends over 15 amino acids. The CDR3 loop is CASATGSSGANVLTF. The CDR3 DNA follows: TGTGCCAGCGCAACAGGCAGCTCTGGGGCCAACGTCCTGACTTTC.

This chain links TRBV18 with TRBJ2-5, with 9 nucleotides matching TRBD2. CDR1 and CDR2 from the germline V gene are KGHSH and LQKENI. This CDR3 region has 16 residues. J gave up 5 bases and V 4 bases, and 11 bases lay outside the gene matches. CDR3 region: CASSLAGAFVGETQYF. CDR3 bases: TGTGCCAGCTCACTAGCGGGGGCATTCGTTGGGGAGACCCAGTACTTC.

The CDR3 nucleotides are TGTGCCAGCAGCTTGGTGTCGGGGGGCCTCTACGAGCAGTACTTC. Its protein product is CASSLVSGGLYEQYF. The chain carries TRBV5-6 and TRBJ2-5; possible D gene TRBD2, 7 bases. The J call may be wrong; the DNA end is better matched by TRBJ2-7. The germline V gene has CDR1 SGHDT and CDR2 YYEEEE. The CDR3 is 15 amino acids.

The chain links TRBV5-1 to TRBJ2-1, with a tentative D call TRBD2 (5 bases). The CDR3 has 15 residues. In germline, CDR1 is SGHRS, CDR2 YFSETQ. Trimming took off 1 base at V and 1 base at J, with 9 bases between the two ends. CDR3 in DNA: TGCGCCAGCAGCTTGCACTGGGAGTCCTACAATGAGCAGTTCTTC. Residues: CASSLHWESYNEQFF.

The J gene is TRBJ2-7, the V gene TRBV4-2, with D maybe TRBD1 (6 bases). CDR1 and CDR2 from the germline V gene are LGHNA and YNFKEQ. This CDR3 has 14 amino acids. Trimming removed 1 base from V and 3 bases from J, with 10 bases in between. The CDR3 nucleotides read TGTGCCAGCAGCCAAGCAGGGGACCTCTACGAGCAGTACTTC. It is translated as CASSQAGDLYEQYF.

The rearrangement joins TRBV9 to TRBJ1-1; TRBD1 matches 7 bases. Germline V gene sequence: CDR1 SGDLS, CDR2 YYNGEE. This CDR3 contains 15 residues. With 4 bases clipped from V and 3 bases from J, the junction kept 9 bases outside the gene matches. The CDR3: CASSPGGGSDTEAFF. DNA for the CDR3: TGTGCCAGCAGCCCAGGAGGGGGCTCGGACACTGAAGCTTTCTTT.

V usage is TRBV10-3 and J usage is TRBJ2-7; 7 bases align to TRBD1. Unmatched junction bases numbered 10, after V lost 2 bases and J lost 3 bases. Germline V lookup: CDR1 ENHRY, CDR2 SYGVKD. The CDR3 covers 16 residues. CDR3 in amino acids: CAISEGDRALYYEQYF. The DNA of the CDR3 is TGTGCCATCAGTGAGGGCGACAGGGCCCTTTACTACGAGCAGTACTTC.

The chain is built from TRBV21-1 and TRBJ2-7; the table's D call, TRBD2, was not checked against the DNA. TRBV21-1 is marked as a pseudogene. CDR3 length: 14 residues. The CDR3 DNA reads as TGTGCCAGCAGCAAAGGTAATAGCTCCCACGAGCAGTACTTC. Protein product: CASSKGNSSHEQYF.

V usage is TRBV6-9 and J usage is TRBJ1-3, with 7 bases lining up with TRBD1. The CDR3 runs 15 residues. Germline loops: CDR1 MNHGY, CDR2 SVAAGI. V was clipped by 3 bases and J by 0 bases; unmatched bases: 2. The CDR3 nucleotides are TGTGCCAGCAGTTACGGGACAGACTCTGGAAACACCATATATTTT. Translation: CASSYGTDSGNTIYF.

V and J are TRBV19 and TRBJ1-4; D may be TRBD1 (5 bases). CDR3 size: 15 residues. Germline CDR1 LNHDA, CDR2 SQIVND (reference sequence). Trimming took 1 base from V and 0 from J, leaving 6 bases between them. CDR3 sequence (DNA): TGTGCCAGTAGTATAGGACAGACAACTAATGAAAAACTGTTTTTT. Amino acids: CASSIGQTTNEKLFF.

The V and J genes are TRBV5-6 and TRBJ2-1, with D maybe TRBD2 (5 bases). The V gene lost 4 bases and the J gene lost 1 base, with 12 bases spanning the gap. Germline V CDR1 and CDR2: SGHDT, YYEEEE. The CDR3 runs 15 residues. Here the CDR3 reads CASSGLARSYNEQFF. For the CDR3, the DNA is TGTGCCAGCAGCGGCCTAGCAAGGTCCTACAATGAGCAGTTCTTC.

The chain has TRBV11-2 and TRBJ2-1, with D possibly TRBD2 on 5 matching bases. Germline CDR1 SGHAT, CDR2 FQNNGV. This CDR3 contains 14 residues. Trimming removed 1 base from V and 4 bases from J, with 8 bases in between. The CDR3: CASSLVGLYNEQFF. The CDR3 DNA sequence: TGTGCCAGCAGCTTAGTTGGACTGTACAATGAGCAGTTCTTC. The variable domain in full, completed from reference TRBV11-2 and TRBJ2-1, reads EAGVAQSPRYKIIEKRQSVAFWCNPISGHATLYWYQQILGQGPKLLIQFQNNGVVDDSQLPKDRFSAERLKGVDSTLKIQPAKLEDSAVYLCASSLVGLYNEQFFGPGTRLTVL.

The chain combines TRBV18 with TRBJ1-1; D unresolved. CDR3 length: 13 amino acids. V lost 5 bases and J 1 base, leaving 8 bases between the germline ends. CDR1 and CDR2 (germline): KGHSH, LQKENI. The CDR3 protein is CASSETRNTEAFF. The CDR3 nucleotides read TGTGCCAGCTCAGAAACACGGAACACTGAAGCTTTCTTT.

The chain employs TRBV29-1 and TRBJ1-2; a possible D gene is TRBD1 (6 bases). Germline V lookup: CDR1 SQVTM, CDR2 ANQGSEA. The CDR3 consists of 14 residues. V lost 3 bases and J lost 2, with 13 bases in between. The CDR3 spells CSVDGTGLNYGYTF. The DNA of the CDR3 is TGCAGCGTTGATGGTACAGGGTTAAACTATGGCTACACCTTC.

The rearrangement joins TRBV5-4 to TRBJ2-7; a possible D gene is TRBD1 (7 bases). CDR1 SGHNT and CDR2 YYREEE come from the germline V gene (reference sequence). CDR3 length: 15 residues. V was clipped by 4 bases and J by 1 base, with 15 bases between them. The CDR3 bases are TGTGCCAGCAGCGCTGGACAGGCGGGATCCTACGAGCAGTACTTC. Amino acids: CASSAGQAGSYEQYF.

The CDR3 here is CASSIGHEGDTQYF. In DNA form, the CDR3 reads TGTGCCAGTAGTATAGGACATGAAGGAGATACGCAGTATTTT. The rearrangement uses TRBV19 and TRBJ2-3; D is unresolved. CDR1 is LNHDA, CDR2 SQIVND, per germline (reference sequence). The germline V and J ends were trimmed by 1 base and 5 bases, with 10 bases remaining between them. The CDR3 sequence is 14 residues long.

The gene calls are TRBV5-6 and TRBJ1-6, with 7 bases matching TRBD1. V lost 4 bases and J lost 7; bases outside the gene matches: 8. Germline V gene data show CDR1 as SGHDT and CDR2 as YYEEEE. The CDR3 contains 15 residues. In DNA, the CDR3 is TGTGCCAGCAGCCCTAGGACAGGCTGGAATTCACCCCTCCACTTT. Its translation: CASSPRTGWNSPLHF.

CDR3 amino acids: CASSVVGGRDYGYTF. The CDR3 nucleotides read TGTGCCAGCAGCGTAGTGGGGGGGAGAGACTATGGCTACACCTTC. V is TRBV9 and J is TRBJ1-2; tentative D call: TRBD1 (5 bases). The CDR3 runs to 15 residues. V was trimmed by 0 bases and J by 3 bases, leaving 12 bases between them. Germline CDR1 reads SGDLS; CDR2 reads YYNGEE.

As to this clone: One end of the junction varies from germline; a read error may be responsible. The V and J genes are TRBV11-2 and TRBJ1-2; D is undetermined. Germline V gene lookup returns CDR1 SGHAT and CDR2 FQNNGV. The CDR3 is 15 residues long. The CDR3 sequence is CASSHEILANYGYTF. For the CDR3, the DNA is TGCGCCAGCAGCCACGAAATCTTAGCTAACTATGGCTACACCTTC.

The rearrangement links TRBV5-4 to TRBJ2-1; D unclear. The CDR3 is 12 residues long. The V gene's germline CDR1 is SGHNT and CDR2 YYREEE (reference sequence). The ends were cut back, 4 bases at V and 5 bases at J, with 7 bases in the middle. The chain's CDR3 is CASSPSHNEQFF. CDR3 in DNA: TGTGCCAGCAGCCCATCCCACAATGAGCAGTTCTTC.